The 21 T cell receptor beta chains presented below share a single source sample, sequenced in a study of blood T cells in healthy people across ages. Next came a second PCR, run for about 7 to 12 cycles, which used a sample-barcoded 5' primer along with a J-beta primer mix. One entry per CDR3 protein results from TCRdb running MiXCR on the 5' RACE reads. The sample has 800,000 to 950,000 distinct CDR3 sequences; approximately 35% are singletons. Sequenced input: blood. These receptors all stem from a man aged 18 to 30 in good health.

This clonotype was picked up a small number of times. The chain uses TRBV20-1 and TRBJ1-5, with D possibly TRBD1 on 5 matching bases. V was clipped by 5 bases and J by 6 bases, with 14 bases between them. The germline gives CDR1 DFQATT, CDR2 SNEGSKA (reference sequence). The CDR3 loop spans 13 amino acids. The CDR3 coding sequence is TGCAGTGCTGCCTCGGGAGGGACTCAGCCCCAGCATTTT. This codes for CSAASGGTQPQHF.

J is TRBJ1-5 and V is TRBV5-1, with 10 bases identical to TRBD1. This CDR3 comprises 16 residues. Germline CDR1 reads SGHRS; CDR2 reads YFSETQ. The J segment lost 2 bases and the V segment lost 4 bases, leaving 6 bases of the junction unmatched. CDR3 amino acids: CASSLGTGDGNQPQHF. The CDR3 DNA reads TGCGCCAGCAGCCTAGGGACAGGGGATGGCAATCAGCCCCAGCATTTT. Variable domain in full (rest from reference TRBV5-1 and TRBJ1-5): KAGVTQTPRYLIKTRGQQVTLSCSPISGHRSVSWYQQTPGQGLQFLFEYFSETQRNKGNFPGRFSGRQFSNSRSEMNVSTLELGDSALYLCASSLGTGDGNQPQHFGDGTRLSIL.

This chain links TRBV5-1 with TRBJ2-6, with D uncertain. With 0 bases removed from V and 8 bases from J, the gap between germline ends came to 6 bases. This CDR3 is 13 amino acids long. Germline V gene sequence: CDR1 SGHRS, CDR2 YFSETQ. CDR3 nucleotides: TGCGCCAGCAGCTTGGATGCGACCAACGTCCTGACTTTC. Residues: CASSLDATNVLTF. Supplemented by reference TRBV5-1 and TRBJ2-6, the full variable domain reads KAGVTQTPRYLIKTRGQQVTLSCSPISGHRSVSWYQQTPGQGLQFLFEYFSETQRNKGNFPGRFSGRQFSNSRSEMNVSTLELGDSALYLCASSLDATNVLTFGAGSRLTVL.

This clonotype was detected many times. The chain combines TRBV20-1 with TRBJ2-3, with TRBD2 matching over 7 bases. The CDR3 loop spans 15 amino acids. Per the germline V gene, CDR1 is DFQATT and CDR2 is SNEGSKA (reference sequence). J was trimmed by 6 bases and V by 5 bases; bases with no gene match: 14. This CDR3 reads CSARPGTQGGDTQYF. The DNA of the CDR3 is TGCAGTGCTCGACCGGGAACGCAGGGAGGGGATACGCAGTATTTT.

A note on this clonotype: A much larger clone sits a single nucleotide away, making a read error possible. The chain employs TRBV20-1 and TRBJ2-4; D call uncertain. V lost 3 bases to trimming and J lost 13 bases, with 22 bases between them. From germline, CDR1 is DFQATT and CDR2 SNEGSKA (reference sequence). The CDR3 contains 14 residues. The CDR3 DNA sequence: TGCAGTGCTAGCGTGACGGGCCTCTACAATGAGCAGTACTTC. Translated: CSASVTGLYNEQYF.

The CDR3 spells CASSYGRGVAPNYGYTF. The CDR3 DNA reads TGTGCCAGCAGTTACGGCAGGGGGGTTGCGCCTAACTATGGCTACACCTTC. The chain joins TRBV6-5 to TRBJ1-2; 7 nucleotides align to TRBD1. The germline V gene has CDR1 MNHEY and CDR2 SVGAGI. The CDR3 is 17 amino acids. V lost 2 bases and J lost 0; bases outside the gene matches: 9.

J is TRBJ2-4 and V is TRBV10-3; 11 nucleotides align to TRBD2. The J call may be faulty, since TRBJ2-7 better matches the DNA end. The CDR3 is 14 residues long. The V gene's germline CDR1 is ENHRY and CDR2 SYGVKD. Written as DNA, the CDR3 is TGTGCCATCAGTGACCTAGCGGGAGGTGGCGAGCAGTACTTC. As protein: CAISDLAGGGEQYF.

J is TRBJ2-7 and V is TRBV7-8, with D perhaps matching TRBD1 or TRBD2 (5 bases each). The germline V gene has CDR1 SGHVS and CDR2 FQNEAQ. CDR3 size: 15 residues. V was clipped by 4 bases and J by 0 bases, with 13 bases between them. CDR3 loop: CASSYRDPSSYEQYF. The CDR3, as DNA: TGTGCCAGCAGCTACCGGGACCCGAGCTCCTACGAGCAGTACTTC.

The genes are TRBV20-1 and TRBJ2-5; tentative D call: TRBD2 (5 bases). The CDR3 is 13 amino acids. V lost 2 bases to trimming and J lost 11 bases, with 18 bases between them. Germline loops: CDR1 DFQATT, CDR2 SNEGSKA (reference sequence). CDR3 DNA sequence: TGCAGTGCTAGACCACGGGGAGACAATGAGCAGTACTTC. It yields the protein CSARPRGDNEQYF.

With respect to this clonotype: This could be a read error, since a much larger clone is one nucleotide away. The V call is TRBV12-3 or TRBV12-4, the J call TRBJ2-7, with D possibly being TRBD2 (5 bases). Trimming pared 8 bases from V and 1 base from J, leaving 9 bases between. The CDR3 spans 12 residues. The CDR3 here is CASPSGSYEQYF. The CDR3 DNA is TGTGCCAGCCCCTCGGGGTCCTACGAGCAGTACTTC.

This clonotype was recorded many times. The chain employs TRBV12-5 and TRBJ2-3; D is undetermined. The V gene lost 2 bases and the J gene lost 4 bases, with 4 bases spanning the gap. CDR3 length: 12 amino acids. Germline CDR1 and CDR2: LGHNT and FRNRAP. DNA for the CDR3: TGTGCTAGTGGTTTGAATGCAGATACGCAGTATTTT. This sequence encodes CASGLNADTQYF.

This chain joins TRBV4-3 and TRBJ1-5; tentative D call: TRBD1 (5 bases). V shed 0 bases and J shed 6 bases, with 12 bases lying between them. The V gene's germline CDR1 is LGHNA and CDR2 YSLEER. This CDR3 contains 15 residues. For the CDR3, the DNA is TGCGCCAGCAGCCAAGAAGGGTGGGGGGGTCAGCCCCAGCATTTT. Protein sequence: CASSQEGWGGQPQHF.

As concerns this clonotype: A much larger clone lies a single base off, so this may be a read error. The chain combines TRBV4-3 with TRBJ1-2; TRBD1 agrees at 7 bases. Germline V gene sequence: CDR1 LGHNA, CDR2 YSLEER. CDR3 length equals 13 residues. CDR3 DNA: TGCACCAGCAGCCAAAGGGGGCAGGATGGCTACACCTTC. Protein product: CTSSQRGQDGYTF.

This chain joins TRBV9 and TRBJ1-6; D is ambiguous. V shed 0 bases and J shed 0 bases, with 4 bases lying between them. Germline assignment: CDR1 SGDLS and CDR2 YYNGEE. This CDR3 is 15 amino acids long. The CDR3: CASSVDISYNSPLHF. The CDR3 bases are TGTGCCAGCAGCGTAGACATCTCCTATAATTCACCCCTCCACTTT.

Comment on this clonotype: A read error may produce the germline difference seen at one junction end. The CDR3, as DNA: TGTGCCGCCAGTGACCTTACCGGGGAGCTGTTTTTT. Its protein is CAASDLTGELFF. The rearrangement links TRBV24-1 to TRBJ2-2; no reliable D call. CDR1 is KGHDR and CDR2 is SFDVKD in the germline V gene. This CDR3 has 12 amino acids.

This rearrangement joins TRBV20-1 to TRBJ1-1, with no clear D. V was shortened by 3 bases and J by 4 bases, with 18 bases between the two germline ends. The CDR3 covers 15 residues. In germline, CDR1 is DFQATT, CDR2 SNEGSKA (reference sequence). CDR3 coding DNA: TGCAGTGCTAGTCGTCCAGGAGCTTTGTTCACTGAAGCTTTCTTT. As protein: CSASRPGALFTEAFF.

This clonotype was seen a few times. This sequence joins TRBV9 and TRBJ1-1, with D tentatively TRBD1 (5 bases). The germline CDR1 and CDR2 sequences are SGDLS and YYNGEE. V was pared by 4 bases and J by 7 bases, with 14 bases between. This CDR3 has 13 residues. CDR3 region: CASSSRGLLEAFF. CDR3 nucleotides: TGTGCCAGCAGCTCCCGGGGACTCCTTGAAGCTTTCTTT.

The chain employs TRBV7-8 and TRBJ2-3, with TRBD1 identical over 9 bases. V lost 5 bases, J lost 4 bases, and 10 bases stayed unmatched. Germline lookup yields CDR1 SGHVS and CDR2 FQNEAQ. There are 16 residues in the CDR3. CDR3: CASSQTGTGKADTQYF. As DNA, the CDR3 is TGTGCCAGCAGCCAGACCGGGACAGGGAAAGCAGATACGCAGTATTTT.

This chain connects TRBV2 to TRBJ1-1, with a possible D match to TRBD1 (6 bases). V was shortened by 6 bases and J by 10 bases, with 12 bases between the two germline ends. The CDR3 has 11 amino acids. Germline V gene sequence: CDR1 SNHLY, CDR2 FYNNEI. The CDR3 is CASSWGGAAFF. The CDR3 bases are TGTGCCAGCAGCTGGGGGGGGGCAGCTTTCTTT.

The chain has TRBV18 and TRBJ2-2; the match to TRBD2 covers 7 bases. CDR1 is KGHSH and CDR2 is LQKENI in the germline V gene. With 2 bases clipped from V and 1 base from J, the junction kept 4 bases outside the gene matches. CDR3 length: 16 residues. CDR3: CASSPSSGGNTGELFF. The DNA for the CDR3 is TGTGCCAGCTCACCAAGCTCGGGAGGGAACACCGGGGAGCTGTTTTTT.

In its sample, this clonotype was seen a few times. This chain links TRBV29-1 with TRBJ1-2; D gene ambiguous. The length of the CDR3 is 11 residues. V was pared by 0 bases and J by 8 bases, with 7 bases between. Germline CDR1 is SQVTM and CDR2 is ANQGSEA. CDR3 nucleotides: TGCAGCGTTGAAGAGCAACTGGGCTACACCTTC. It yields the protein CSVEEQLGYTF.